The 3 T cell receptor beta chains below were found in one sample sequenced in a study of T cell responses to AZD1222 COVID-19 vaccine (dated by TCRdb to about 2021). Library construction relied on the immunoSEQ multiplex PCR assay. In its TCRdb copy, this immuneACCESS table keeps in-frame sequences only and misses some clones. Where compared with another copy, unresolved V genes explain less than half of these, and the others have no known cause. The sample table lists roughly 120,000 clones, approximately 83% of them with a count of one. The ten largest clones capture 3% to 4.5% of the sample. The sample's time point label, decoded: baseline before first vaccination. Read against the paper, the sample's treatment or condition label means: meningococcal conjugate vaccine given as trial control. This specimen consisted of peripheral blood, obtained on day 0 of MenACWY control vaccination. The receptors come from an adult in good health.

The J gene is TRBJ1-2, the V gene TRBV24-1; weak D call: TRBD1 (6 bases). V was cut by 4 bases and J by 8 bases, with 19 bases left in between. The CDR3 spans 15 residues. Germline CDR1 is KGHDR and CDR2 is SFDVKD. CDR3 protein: CATSDPSRGGEGYTF. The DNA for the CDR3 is TGTGCCACCAGTGACCCTTCTCGCGGGGGCGAGGGCTACACCTTC.

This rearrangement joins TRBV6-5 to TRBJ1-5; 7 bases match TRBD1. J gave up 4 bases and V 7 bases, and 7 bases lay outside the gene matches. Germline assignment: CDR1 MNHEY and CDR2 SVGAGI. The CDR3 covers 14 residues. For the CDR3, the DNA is TGTGCCAGCATGTCCGGGACAGAGAATCAGCCCCAGCATTTT. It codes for CASMSGTENQPQHF.

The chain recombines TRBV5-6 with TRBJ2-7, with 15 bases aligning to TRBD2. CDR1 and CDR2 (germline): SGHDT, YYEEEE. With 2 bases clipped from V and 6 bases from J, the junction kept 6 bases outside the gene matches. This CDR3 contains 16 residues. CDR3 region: CASSFRTSGGALEQYF. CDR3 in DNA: TGTGCCAGCAGCTTTAGGACTAGCGGGGGGGCTCTCGAGCAGTACTTC.